The rows below give T cell receptor beta chains drawn from one sample of a study of blood T cell repertoires in COVID-19. The assay was immunoSEQ multiplex PCR, and TCRdb's table has in-frame clones only and misses some. The top ten hold around a sixth of the sample, which has around 72,000 clones, over 65% seen once. Sequenced input: peripheral blood. These TCRs come from a woman older than 75 with acute or convalescent COVID-19. Both conserved end residues are trimmed from each CDR3.

TRBV7-6,TRBJ1-1,ASSLGQGFTEAF
TRBV3-1/TRBV3-2,TRBJ1-1,ASSQSGGRGTEAF
TRBV2,TRBJ1-2,ASIPPGGSYGYT
TRBV19,TRBJ1-5,ASSTRDFNQPQH
TRBV7-2,TRBJ2-3,ASSLAAGDPHTQY
TRBV6-1,TRBJ1-1,ASSEGQRNTEAF
TRBV11-1,TRBJ1-2,ASSKDRTGGYT
TRBV27,TRBJ2-1,ASSLLAGGDEQF
TRBV9,TRBJ1-3,ASSVDLRGDTSGNTIY
TRBV18,TRBJ2-5,ASSPMRQGTETQY
TRBV5-5,TRBJ1-4,ASSGDRGRTDEKLF
TRBV7-9,TRBJ2-5,ASSSGGLETQY
TRBV18,TRBJ1-3,ASSSGNTIY
TRBV27,TRBJ1-5,ASSSSMRSNQPQH
TRBV15,TRBJ2-7,ATSRDWAVSYEQY
TRBV14,TRBJ1-2,ASSQEQGALVSYGYT
TRBV5-1,TRBJ2-1,ASTTGGSSYNEQF